These T cell receptor beta chains were read from a single sample in a study of T cells after yellow fever vaccination. A single record per CDR3 protein comes from TCRdb applying MiXCR to the 5' RACE reads. The sample comprises about 340,000 distinct CDR3 sequences, roughly 4.3% of which are singletons, and 24% rests with the top ten. The material sequenced was PBMCs, taken 5 days after the yellow fever booster vaccination. These receptors originate from a young man who received the YFV17D yellow fever vaccine. The CDR3 runs from the conserved cysteine through the conserved F or W. D genes are given only for firm matches. Clone size is given for some rows only: seen once, a few or many times, or a class if the clone is expanded.

length,J,D,size,V,DNA,CDR3
15,TRBJ2-1,TRBD1,few,TRBV10-1,TGCGCCAGCAGTGACGGACAGGGCCACTACAGTGAGCAGTTCTTC,CASSDGQGHYSEQFF
14,TRBJ2-2,-,few,TRBV20-1,TGCAGTGCTAGCCTGACCGAGCGTTCCGGGGAGCTGTTTTTT,CSASLTERSGELFF
15,TRBJ1-6,-,many,TRBV7-2,TGTGCCAGCAGCTTAGTTGCGAAGGGGAATTCACCCCTCCACTTT,CASSLVAKGNSPLHF
14,TRBJ1-1,TRBD1,-,TRBV6-5,TGTGCCAGCAGTTATAACAGGGGGCGAACTGAAGCTTTCTTT,CASSYNRGRTEAFF
15,TRBJ2-2,-,few,TRBV27,TGTGCCAGCAGTCCCTTACTTTCAGGGACCGGGGAGCTGTTTTTT,CASSPLLSGTGELFF
13,TRBJ1-6,-,few,TRBV18,TGTGCCAGCTCTCCCGGATCCAATTCACCCCTCCACTTT,CASSPGSNSPLHF
14,TRBJ1-6,-,-,TRBV2,TGTGCCAGCAGTGACCAGGGTTGGAATTCACCCCTCCACTTT,CASSDQGWNSPLHF
14,TRBJ2-7,-,few,TRBV30,TGTGCCTGGGCCCGCGGAGGGGGTCCCTACGAGCAGTACTTC,CAWARGGGPYEQYF
17,TRBJ2-6,-,many,TRBV9,TGTGCCAGCAGCCCGTGGACCGGGACAACGGGGGCCAACGTCCTGACTTTC,CASSPWTGTTGANVLTF
15,TRBJ2-3,TRBD2,-,TRBV5-1,TGCGCCAGCAGCTTGGGGCGGGGGGGGTCAGATACGCAGTATTTT,CASSLGRGGSDTQYF
16,TRBJ2-2,-,few,TRBV7-8,TGTGCCAGCAGCTCAGCACTCCTAGACTACACCGGGGAGCTGTTTTTT,CASSSALLDYTGELFF
16,TRBJ1-1,TRBD1,-,TRBV4-3,TGCGCCAGCAGCCAAGTGGGACAGGGGGAAGTCACTGAAGCTTTCTTT,CASSQVGQGEVTEAFF
15,TRBJ1-5,-,once,TRBV7-9,TGTGCCAGCAGCTTAGGTCCAGAACCTATCCAGCCCCAGCATTTT,CASSLGPEPIQPQHF
15,TRBJ1-1,-,many,TRBV7-9,TGTGCCAGCAGCCCCCACTCCCAAGGGAACACTGAAGCTTTCTTT,CASSPHSQGNTEAFF
12,TRBJ2-3,-,many,TRBV7-6,TGTGCCAGCAGCTTTGAGTCCTATTTGCAGTATTTT,CASSFESYLQYF
14,TRBJ1-2,-,few,TRBV11-2,TGTGCCAGCAGCTTAGATTTTGGGGAAGGGGGCTACACCTTC,CASSLDFGEGGYTF
17,TRBJ1-2,-,-,TRBV4-3,TGCGCCAGCAGCCAAGAACCGACCGGGCGCCTGAACTATGGCTACACCTTC,CASSQEPTGRLNYGYTF
16,TRBJ2-2,-,many,TRBV4-3,TGCGCCAGCAGCCCAGGGACGGCAGCGAACACCGGGGAGCTGTTTTTT,CASSPGTAANTGELFF
15,TRBJ2-2,TRBD2,few,TRBV10-3,TGTGCCATCAGGCCCGGACTAGCGGATACCGGGGAGCTGTTTTTT,CAIRPGLADTGELFF
17,TRBJ2-1,-,few,TRBV6-2/TRBV6-3,TGTGCCAGTTCACCCATCGGGGGCTACCCGGGCTACAATGAGCAGTTCTTC,CASSPIGGYPGYNEQFF
14,TRBJ1-2,TRBD1,-,TRBV24-1,TGTGCCACCAGCGCCGGGACAGGGACTAATGGCTACACCTTC,CATSAGTGTNGYTF
12,TRBJ2-2,-,few,TRBV7-2,TGTGCCAGCAGCTTATCGTTGACACCCCTGTTTTTT,CASSLSLTPLFF
15,TRBJ2-1,-,-,TRBV5-1,TGCGCCAGCAGCTCCCCCGGGACCCCAAGGGACGAGCAGTTCTTC,CASSSPGTPRDEQFF
14,TRBJ2-2,-,-,TRBV10-3,TGTGCCATCAACGGCAGGGAGGACACCGGGGAGCTGTTTTTT,CAINGREDTGELFF
13,TRBJ2-7,TRBD2,many,TRBV7-2,TGTGCCAGCAGCCCACAGCGGGGGACGGAGCAGTACTTC,CASSPQRGTEQYF
14,TRBJ2-1,-,-,TRBV6-2/TRBV6-3,TGTGCCAGCAGTTATACAGGGCCCTACAATGAGCAGTTCTTC,CASSYTGPYNEQFF
16,TRBJ1-4,-,many,TRBV20-1,TGCAGTGCTGCTAACCCAGACAGAGCAACTAATGAAAAACTGTTTTTT,CSAANPDRATNEKLFF
12,TRBJ2-5,-,many,TRBV6-2/TRBV6-3,TGTGCCACAGCACCCGGGGAGGAGACCCAGTACTTC,CATAPGEETQYF
14,TRBJ2-3,-,many,TRBV4-1,TGCGCCAGCAGCTACAGGTTTAACACAGATACGCAGTATTTT,CASSYRFNTDTQYF
15,TRBJ2-3,TRBD1,-,TRBV12-3/TRBV12-4,TGTGCCAGCAGTCCGACAGGGGACGGCACAGATACGCAGTATTTT,CASSPTGDGTDTQYF
18,TRBJ2-3,-,-,TRBV18,TGTGCCAGCTCACCACCGAGGGTTGGGGGACTCACCACAGATACGCAGTATTTT,CASSPPRVGGLTTDTQYF
13,TRBJ2-3,-,-,TRBV7-2,TGTGCCAGCAGCCCCTCCGACCTGGGGACGCAGTATTTT,CASSPSDLGTQYF
14,TRBJ2-5,-,many,TRBV5-1,TGCGCCAGCAGCTTTTCGGCAGGGGGGGAGACCCAGTACTTC,CASSFSAGGETQYF
13,TRBJ2-3,-,many,TRBV20-1,TGCAGTGCTAGCAGAGGGGGTACAGATACGCAGTATTTT,CSASRGGTDTQYF
13,TRBJ2-3,-,many,TRBV29-1,TGCAGCGTTCGCGACAGGAGCACAGATACGCAGTATTTT,CSVRDRSTDTQYF
17,TRBJ2-1,-,few,TRBV11-3,TGTGCCAGCAGCTTAGATGGCAGTTCACGCTCCTACAATGAGCAGTTCTTC,CASSLDGSSRSYNEQFF
13,TRBJ2-5,-,-,TRBV6-6,TGTGCCAGCAGTCCGGGGCGAGGTCAGACCCAGTACTTC,CASSPGRGQTQYF
15,TRBJ2-2,-,few,TRBV5-1,TGCGCCAGCAGCGGTAGGGGTTACGGACCCGGGGAGCTGTTTTTT,CASSGRGYGPGELFF
15,TRBJ1-1,TRBD1,many,TRBV4-1,TGCGCCAGCGCGAGGGGGCTGTCTTCGAACACTGAAGCTTTCTTT,CASARGLSSNTEAFF